This T cell receptor beta chain was recorded in a study of cytomegalovirus exposure and HLA in healthy donors. Trimming removed 1 base from V and 5 bases from J, with 16 bases in between. This CDR3 spans 16 amino acids. Germline values: CDR1 SGHTS, CDR2 YDEGEE. Researchers ran the PCR with 60 Vbeta and 13 Jbeta primers. Clones were sequenced by immunoSEQ multiplex PCR, and TCRdb holds only the in-frame ones, with some missing. The sample includes fewer than 200,000 clones, approximately 73% of them seen just once. This receptor was obtained from a woman aged 18 to 35 in good health and CMV-seropositive. The chain uses TRBV5-8 and TRBJ2-1; possibly TRBD1 for D (6 bases). What was sequenced was PBMCs. CDR3 coding DNA: TGTGCCAGCAGCTTGTACGCAGGGGCGCGAGACAATGAGCAGTTCTTC. Translating gives CASSLYAGARDNEQFF.